These 16 T cell receptor beta chains share one sample of origin, sequenced in a study of blood T cell repertoires in COVID-19. The method was immunoSEQ multiplex PCR; TCRdb's version includes in-frame clones alone and lacks a portion of them. The sample consists of under 200,000 clones, roughly 88% of them appearing once. The material sequenced was peripheral blood. The receptor source for this set is a woman at least 80 years old with active or convalescent COVID-19.

The chain combines TRBV5-1 with TRBJ2-3; D ambiguous. The length of the CDR3 is 15 residues. The V end lost 5 bases, the J end lost 5 bases, and 18 bases lay between the germline ends. CDR1 and CDR2 (germline): SGHRS, YFSETQ. CDR3 coding DNA: TGCGCCAGCAGACCTGCGAGCCAGGCTGTAGATACGCAGTATTTT. Translated, it gives CASRPASQAVDTQYF.

The rearrangement joins TRBV29-1 to TRBJ1-5, with D possibly matching TRBD1 (6 bases). CDR3 length: 13 amino acids. Per germline, CDR1 SQVTM and CDR2 ANQGSEA. V was clipped by 6 bases and J by 6 bases, with 15 bases between them. In DNA form, the CDR3 reads TGCAGCGTCACCCGGGACATCGGTCAGCCCCAGCATTTT. Translating gives CSVTRDIGQPQHF.

V is TRBV6-6 and J is TRBJ2-1; possible D gene TRBD1, 5 bases. The CDR3 loop spans 12 amino acids. V was cut by 6 bases and J by 4 bases, with 7 bases left in between. The germline CDR1 and CDR2 sequences are MNHNY and SVGAGI (reference sequence). CDR3 coding DNA: TGTGCCAGCAGCTCAGGGTACAATGAGCAGTTCTTC. Translating it yields CASSSGYNEQFF.

This sequence joins TRBV6-5 and TRBJ1-6; unclear D gene. With 7 bases removed from V and 2 bases from J, the gap between germline ends came to 12 bases. Germline lookup yields CDR1 MNHEY and CDR2 SVGAGI. The CDR3 loop spans 15 amino acids. CDR3 bases: TGTGCCAGCACCTATTTGAACCCCTATAATTCACCCCTCCACTTT. It yields the protein CASTYLNPYNSPLHF.

J is TRBJ2-7 and V is TRBV11-2; D is perhaps TRBD1 (5 bases). Trimming shortened V by 5 bases and J by 0 bases, and 17 bases separated the two germline ends. Germline V gene data show CDR1 as SGHAT and CDR2 as FQNNGV. CDR3 length equals 16 residues. CDR3 protein: CASSPTRQRSSYEQYF. In DNA, the CDR3 is TGTGCCAGCAGCCCGACGCGACAGCGTTCCTCCTACGAGCAGTACTTC.

This clone was recorded once. This chain connects TRBV7-9 to TRBJ2-3; 11 nucleotides match TRBD2. Germline V gene data show CDR1 as SEHNR and CDR2 as FQNEAQ (reference sequence). Trimming removed 6 bases from V and 6 bases from J; junction bases left unmatched: 8. CDR3 size: 15 residues. The chain's CDR3 is CASRTGLAVTDTQYF. Written as DNA, the CDR3 is TGTGCCAGCAGGACGGGACTAGCGGTGACGGATACGCAGTATTTT.

The chain combines TRBV27 with TRBJ1-1; no reliable D call. Trimming removed 4 bases at V and 4 bases at J, with 4 bases between. From germline, CDR1 is MNHEY and CDR2 SMNVEV (reference sequence). The CDR3 is 11 amino acids. The CDR3 region is CASSSSTEAFF. CDR3 DNA sequence: TGTGCCAGCAGTTCGAGCACTGAAGCTTTCTTT.

This chain connects TRBV19 to TRBJ1-1; D possibly corresponds to TRBD1 (6 bases). CDR1 and CDR2 (germline): LNHDA, SQIVND (reference sequence). This CDR3 comprises 17 residues. Trimming pared 5 bases from V and 7 bases from J, leaving 26 bases between. The CDR3 DNA follows: TGTGCCAGTAGTGGCCCGAGGAAGGACAGACCCCTCGGTGAAGCTTTCTTT. Translated, it gives CASSGPRKDRPLGEAFF.

The rearrangement uses TRBV27 and TRBJ1-4; 7 bases are shared with TRBD1. The CDR3 totals 16 residues. V shed 5 bases, J shed 8 bases, and the junction held 14 bases outside the gene matches. Germline assignment: CDR1 MNHEY and CDR2 SMNVEV (reference sequence). DNA of the CDR3: TGTGCCAGCAGTCCCCGAGGGAGAGGGGGCCGGGAAAAACTGTTTTTT. This codes for CASSPRGRGGREKLFF.

The chain couples TRBV11-3 to TRBJ2-1; D call uncertain. The CDR3 has 16 residues. Trimming pared 2 bases from V and 0 bases from J, leaving 11 bases between. CDR1 is SGHNT and CDR2 is YENEEA in the germline V gene. CDR3 nucleotides: TGTGCCAGCAGCTTAATTAGTAGCCCCTCCTACAATGAGCAGTTCTTC. Its protein product is CASSLISSPSYNEQFF.

This clone was detected only once. This chain links TRBV6-2 or TRBV6-3 with TRBJ1-2; 7 nucleotides line up with TRBD1. CDR1 MNHEY and CDR2 SVGEGT come from the germline V gene. The V gene end was trimmed by 5 bases and the J gene end by 5 bases; junction bases not matched to a gene: 11. The CDR3 is 15 amino acids. The CDR3 nucleotides read TGTGCCAGCAGTCCCCAGGGACAGTCGTTTTATGGCTACACCTTC. Its protein is CASSPQGQSFYGYTF.

V usage is TRBV7-9 and J usage is TRBJ1-2; TRBD1 aligns across 10 bases. CDR1 SEHNR and CDR2 FQNEAQ come from the germline V gene (reference sequence). Trimming took 4 bases from V and 2 from J; bases not matched to a gene: 4. The CDR3 spans 15 residues. The CDR3 region is CASSSQDRGNYGYTF. The CDR3 nucleotides read TGTGCCAGCAGCTCCCAGGACAGGGGGAACTATGGCTACACCTTC.

This chain connects TRBV28 to TRBJ1-6; D perhaps matches TRBD1 (5 bases). Germline V gene lookup returns CDR1 MDHEN and CDR2 SYDVKM. Trimming pared 2 bases from V and 7 bases from J, leaving 12 bases between. The CDR3 sequence is 15 residues long. This CDR3 reads CASSLKGVPNSPLHF. In nucleotides, the CDR3 is TGTGCCAGCAGTTTAAAAGGGGTCCCAAATTCACCCCTCCACTTT.

The chain has TRBV9 and TRBJ1-1; a weak D match, TRBD1 (5 bases). The length of the CDR3 is 15 residues. The V end lost 4 bases, the J end lost 6 bases, and 19 bases lay between the germline ends. Germline CDR1 reads SGDLS; CDR2 reads YYNGEE. The CDR3 here is CASSPRGATTPEAFF. CDR3 nucleotides: TGTGCCAGCAGCCCCCGTGGGGCCACAACTCCTGAAGCTTTCTTT.

The chain links TRBV29-1 to TRBJ2-5, with D hard to call. The germline gives CDR1 SQVTM, CDR2 ANQGSEA. The CDR3 totals 12 residues. V gave up 4 bases and J gave up 3 bases, with 9 bases separating them. In DNA, the CDR3 is TGCAGCGTTGGGGCAACGGAAGAGACCCAGTACTTC. Its protein is CSVGATEETQYF. Full variable domain (missing parts from reference TRBV29-1 and TRBJ2-5): SAVISQKPSRDICQRGTSLTIQCQVDSQVTMMFWYRQQPGQSLTLIATANQGSEATYESGFVIDKFPISRPNLTFSTLTVSNMSPEDSSIYLCSVGATEETQYFGPGTRLLVL.

This chain links TRBV19 with TRBJ1-6, with D uncertain. CDR1 and CDR2 (germline): LNHDA, SQIVND (reference sequence). CDR3 length: 12 amino acids. V was cut by 3 bases and J by 11 bases, with 8 bases left in between. CDR3 coding DNA: TGTGCCAGTAGTATCGGGGAGGCACCCCTCCACTTT. This encodes CASSIGEAPLHF.